The clone carrying this T cell receptor (beta chain) occurred a few times. Antigen specificity is unknown. Trimming pared 8 bases from V and 1 base from J, leaving 11 bases between. This CDR3 is built from 13 residues. CDR1 MNHEY and CDR2 SMNVEV come from the germline V gene (reference sequence). As every portion of the isolated RNA was reverse transcribed, the sequencing read expressed TCRB transcripts. Naive, central memory and regulatory T cell samples averaged roughly 3.7 million reads. The data were produced by immunoSEQ multiplex PCR, yet TCRdb's version contains in-frame clones alone and is incomplete. The table lists about 270,000 clones, roughly an eighth of them singletons. The data stem from a study of beta chain features in type 1 diabetes. Study-wide points: Moderate but significant shortening of TCRB CDR3s was recorded in all four CD4+ subsets from Type 1 diabetes patients.

The gene calls are TRBV27 and TRBJ1-1, with D perhaps matching TRBD1 (6 bases). This receptor was taken from a man aged 30 to 39 with type 1 diabetes. Material for sequencing was naive CD4+ T cells from blood. This CDR3 is CASVGQPNTEAFF. The CDR3 nucleotides read TGTGCCAGCGTCGGACAGCCGAACACTGAAGCTTTCTTT.